This record concerns one T cell receptor (beta chain) sequence. The antigen this receptor binds is unknown. No qualities accompany the bases; no much larger clone lies one base away. Collaborating institutions collected whole blood in K2EDTA tubes following their own protocols. Collaborator samples were shipped for TCRbeta analysis as frozen whole blood, isolated PBMCs, or DNA extracted from either sample type. The data are from a study of blood T cell repertoires in COVID-19 (dated by TCRdb to 2020 to 2021). Study-level background: Collaborator samples came from the United States, Italy and Spain and covered acute and convalescent phases of COVID-19. The material from the prospective study consisted of cDNA or gDNA derived from T cells, B-cell-depleted T cells, or PBMCs. Samples came from the ongoing ImmuneRACE study (first 160 participants) plus 1,254 subjects from 6 global collaborators. The repertoires were released in a freely available public database intended as a resource for research on the immune response to SARS-CoV-2. Where available, HLA class I and class II types were taken from metadata supplied by the sample provider and were not determined by assay-based typing. Subjects who had been exposed to COVID-19, were actively infected with it, or had recovered from it provided the deeply sampled blood TCRbeta repertoires that made up the dataset. The sample metadata nearly always contained a de-identified subject ID, COVID-19 status, age in years and sex. Summary of the overall study and its limitations: Clinical and demographic metadata were provided uncurated, with the amount varying by source and participant.

From V the trimming removes 6 bases and from J it removes 5 bases, while the gene matches leave 4 bases of the junction unaccounted for. The CDR3 sequence holds 12 residues, the cysteine and phenylalanine included. Left in the record is the CDR3 DNA by itself, 36 bases read in frame from the first base. TCRbeta CDR3 regions were amplified from genomic DNA using the immunoSEQ Assay, a bias-controlled multiplex PCR. The authors' analysis ran thus. The number of nucleated cells in each sample was estimated by amplification of reference gene primers within the assay. To quantify the absolute abundance of each unique TCRbeta CDR3 rearrangement, sequence reads were collapsed and filtered. Productive Simpson clonality was computed per sample as the square root of Simpson's diversity index over productive rearrangements. Drawn from immuneACCESS, this table holds only the in-frame rearrangements with V and J called that TCRdb kept. Clones are partly lost; checked studies trace under half to an unresolved V gene and leave the rest unexplained. The DNA was the basis for D and trimming; V, J and clone size are from that table. Recorded for this sample are more than 85,000 clones; approximately 89% of them occurred a single time. The top ten constitute approximately 17% of the sample.

What was sequenced was peripheral blood. The TCR was taken from a human donor in a cohort sampled during active COVID-19. The sequence links TRBV12-3 or TRBV12-4 to TRBJ2-7; the junction holds 7 bases that match TRBD1. This receptor carries the CDR3 CASRWDSHEQYF. The sequenced DNA is TGTGCCAGCAGGTGGGACAGCCACGAGCAGTACTTC.